These 3 T cell receptor beta chains originate from one sample sequenced in a study of T cells in Graves' hyperthyroidism and ophthalmopathy. RNA transcripts served as the template for amplifying TCR beta CDR3 regions. The HTBI primer set drove a first-round RT-PCR of the TCR CDR3. TCRdb processed the multiplex PCR reads anew with MiXCR; each CDR3 protein has one entry. This table holds approximately 870,000 distinct CDR3 sequences, roughly 40% found once. Sample: blood. The receptors were sampled from a man aged 18 to 30 with Graves' hyperthyroidism.

A word on this clonotype: A much larger clone sits a single nucleotide away, making a read error possible. CDR3 sequence reads: CASTPPPEAFF. The DNA of the CDR3 is TGTGCCAGCACCCCTCCCCCCGAAGCTTTCTTT. V usage is TRBV7-9 and J usage is TRBJ1-1; the D is unclear. In germline, CDR1 is SEHNR, CDR2 FQNEAQ (reference sequence). V lost 7 bases to trimming and J lost 8 bases, with 11 bases between them. The CDR3 consists of 11 residues.

This chain joins TRBV2 and TRBJ1-2, with 7 bases that match TRBD1. V shed 6 bases and J 8 bases; nucleotides not matched to a gene: 15. Germline V gives CDR1 SNHLY, CDR2 FYNNEI. This CDR3 comprises 15 residues. The CDR3 DNA sequence: TGTGCCAGCAGCCAAGAGACCGGGACAGAGGAAGGCTACACCTTC. Protein product: CASSQETGTEEGYTF.

Comment on this clonotype: Just one base apart from a much larger clone, this may be a read error. The genes are TRBV20-1 and TRBJ2-7; D is possibly TRBD1 (5 bases). The CDR3 has 12 residues. Germline V gene data show CDR1 as DFQATT and CDR2 as SNEGSKA (reference sequence). The CDR3 spells CGAEIQGYEQYF. The DNA of the CDR3 is TGCGGTGCTGAGATCCAGGGCTACGAGCAGTACTTC.